This section outlines one T cell receptor (beta chain) sequence together with its context. Trimming removed 2 bases from V and 5 bases from J, with 14 bases in between. Per germline, CDR1 LNHDA and CDR2 SQIVND (reference sequence). This CDR3 comprises 15 residues. Assay used: immunoSEQ multiplex PCR; TCRdb lists only in-frame clones, some missing. Of tens of thousands of clones listed, roughly nine tenths are singletons. This entry comes from a study of T cell changes during pregnancy in multiple sclerosis. This chain uses TRBV19 with TRBJ2-3, with D perhaps matching TRBD2 (6 bases). Sequenced here: CD4+ T cells from peripheral blood mononuclear cells, sampled before pregnancy. This receptor was taken from a female donor with multiple sclerosis, enrolled in a pregnancy study. For the CDR3, the DNA is TGTGCCAGTAGTATATCCGGGAGTGAGATAGATACGCAGTATTTT. It translates to CASSISGSEIDTQYF.